These 17 T cell receptor beta chains originate from one sample sequenced in a study of relationships among human T cell subsets (dated by TCRdb to the early 2010s). Library method: multiplex PCR. These reads were obtained on a 454 GS FLX. TCR alpha and beta CDR3 regions were amplified from mRNA by semiquantitative ARM-PCR. ARM-PCR used tagged nested gene-specific primers, after which communal superprimers carried out exponential amplification. The raw public data were reprocessed by TCRdb itself: fastp quality trimming at Q25, MiXCR clonotype calling, in-frame beta chains only. Merged by CDR3 protein, the rows form single entries marked with the most common genes and DNA. The sample table lists some 16,000 distinct CDR3 sequences, about three fifths of them with a count of one. 35% of the sample comes from the top ten. Specimen: total T cells sorted from blood. The cell subset or site label, read with the paper, signifies: CD3+ T cells in general. Receptors were obtained from a man aged 35 to 55 in good health.

Note on this clonotype: One end of the junction is discordant with germline, which a read error may explain. The V and J genes are TRBV5-4 and TRBJ1-2; D is ambiguous. The length of the CDR3 is 15 residues. CDR1 and CDR2 from the germline V gene are SGHNT and YYREEE (reference sequence). The CDR3 region has the DNA TGTGCCAGCAGCTTTGGAACGGTTCGAAGGGATGGCTGCACCTTC. Translating gives CASSFGTVRRDGCTF.

This clonotype was seen a few times. V is TRBV18 and J is TRBJ2-2, with D possibly TRBD2 on 6 matching bases. Trimming took 3 bases from V and 3 from J, leaving 11 bases between them. Germline V gene sequence: CDR1 KGHSH, CDR2 LQKENI. This CDR3 has 15 amino acids. The CDR3 region is CASSPPGVHTGELFF. The CDR3 region has the DNA TGTGCCAGCTCACCGCCGGGAGTGCACACCGGGGAGCTGTTTTTT.

The rearrangement uses TRBV7-9 and TRBJ2-3; TRBD2 matches 11 bases. The V segment lost 5 bases and the J segment 0 bases; nucleotides outside the gene matches: 4. The CDR3 is made up of 16 amino acids. Germline lookup yields CDR1 SEHNR and CDR2 FQNEAQ (reference sequence). The CDR3 loop reads CASSDLAGGSTDTQYF. CDR3 nucleotides: TGTGCCAGCAGCGACTTAGCGGGGGGGAGCACAGATACGCAGTATTTT.

This chain links TRBV11-2 with TRBJ2-1, with D tentatively TRBD2 (6 bases). This CDR3 has 13 amino acids. Trimming pared 5 bases from V and 13 bases from J, leaving 18 bases between. CDR1 is SGHAT and CDR2 is FQNNGV in the germline V gene. The CDR3 reads CASSQTGSILQFF. The DNA of the CDR3 is TGTGCCAGCAGCCAAACCGGGAGCATTCTCCAGTTCTTC.

The chain combines TRBV10-3 with TRBJ2-5, with D hard to call. Germline V gene lookup returns CDR1 ENHRY and CDR2 SYGVKD. V was shortened by 10 bases and J by 2 bases, with 11 bases between the two germline ends. CDR3 length equals 12 residues. The DNA of the CDR3 is TGTGCCACCTCAGGCAGACAAGAGACCCAGTACTTC. Residues: CATSGRQETQYF.

This clonotype was seen a few times. The V and J genes are TRBV14 and TRBJ1-5; 10 nucleotides align to TRBD1. The germline gives CDR1 SGHDN, CDR2 FVKESK. The CDR3 extends over 14 amino acids. V lost 3 bases, J lost 6 bases, and 2 bases stayed unmatched. Here the CDR3 reads CASSQTGGGQPQHF. DNA for the CDR3: TGTGCCAGCAGCCAGACAGGGGGCGGTCAGCCCCAGCATTTT.

J is TRBJ2-1 and V is TRBV12-5; 7 bases are a match to TRBD1. J lost 7 bases, V lost 5 bases, and 2 bases had no gene match. Germline lookup yields CDR1 LGHNT and CDR2 FRNRAP. The CDR3 extends over 12 amino acids. The CDR3 nucleotides are TGTGCTAGTGGTCTGACAGGGAATGAGCAGTTCTTC. Residues: CASGLTGNEQFF.

This chain uses TRBV18 with TRBJ2-7, with 7 bases fitting TRBD1. CDR1 is KGHSH and CDR2 is LQKENI in the germline V gene. V shed 4 bases and J 6 bases; nucleotides not matched to a gene: 6. This CDR3 has 13 residues. CDR3 in DNA: TGTGCCAGCTCACGGGACAGCCTATTCGAGCAGTACTTC. Its protein is CASSRDSLFEQYF.

The V and J genes are TRBV7-9 and TRBJ1-1; D ambiguous. The V gene's germline CDR1 is SEHNR and CDR2 FQNEAQ (reference sequence). CDR3 length: 14 residues. Trimming removed 3 bases at V and 2 bases at J, with 10 bases between. The CDR3 DNA is TGTGCCAGCAGCTTGGCTACAGAAAACACTGAAGCTTTCTTT. It is translated as CASSLATENTEAFF.

This chain uses TRBV11-2 with TRBJ2-5; a possible D gene is TRBD1 (6 bases). The CDR3 sequence is 15 residues long. Germline CDR1 and CDR2: SGHAT and FQNNGV. Trimming pared 1 base from V and 5 bases from J, leaving 14 bases between. The CDR3 sequence is CASSLGARGGETQYF. The CDR3 nucleotides are TGTGCCAGCAGCTTAGGGGCCAGGGGTGGTGAGACCCAGTACTTC.

The chain uses TRBV6-6 and TRBJ2-7; no reliable D call. V was shortened by 2 bases and J by 5 bases, with 7 bases between the two germline ends. This CDR3 contains 12 residues. Germline CDR1 reads MNHNY; CDR2 reads SVGAGI (reference sequence). CDR3 in DNA: TGTGCCAGCAGTTACATGGGCGACGAGCAGTACTTC. It is translated as CASSYMGDEQYF.

The rearrangement links TRBV29-1 to TRBJ2-5, with a weak D call TRBD2 (6 bases). V was clipped by 7 bases and J by 4 bases, with 19 bases between them. Germline V CDR1 and CDR2: SQVTM, ANQGSEA. The CDR3 has 14 amino acids. In DNA, the CDR3 is TGCAGCGCGTTCCCTACGTTCGGGGGAGAGACCCAGTACTTC. Translated, it gives CSAFPTFGGETQYF.

This clonotype rates as medium-sized. The chain uses TRBV16 and TRBJ2-1; D is perhaps TRBD1 (5 bases). V was pared by 3 bases and J by 0 bases, with 12 bases between. The germline CDR1 and CDR2 sequences are KGHSY and FQNENV. The CDR3 extends over 16 amino acids. In nucleotides, the CDR3 is TGTGCCAGCAGCCAGAATTCAGGGTTCTCCTACAATGAGCAGTTCTTC. Residues: CASSQNSGFSYNEQFF.

This chain connects TRBV13 to TRBJ2-1, with a tentative D call TRBD1 (6 bases). From germline, CDR1 is PRHDT and CDR2 FYEKMQ (reference sequence). V shed 3 bases and J shed 1 base, with 10 bases lying between them. The CDR3 runs to 15 residues. The CDR3 nucleotides are TGTGCCAGCAGCTTCCTACAGGGATCCTACAATGAGCAGTTCTTC. Translating it yields CASSFLQGSYNEQFF.

The V call is TRBV11-2, the J call TRBJ1-2; 7 bases fit TRBD1. Trimming removed 5 bases from V and 6 bases from J; junction bases left unmatched: 9. CDR3 length: 14 residues. CDR1 is SGHAT, CDR2 FQNNGV, per germline. The CDR3 DNA reads as TGTGCCAGCAGCACGTGGGGACAGCCTCATGGCTACACCTTC. This translates into CASSTWGQPHGYTF.

In this sample, this clonotype turned up once. The chain recombines TRBV27 with TRBJ2-5; 12 nucleotides match TRBD2. The germline V gene encodes CDR1 MNHEY and CDR2 SMNVEV (reference sequence). The CDR3 covers 17 residues. The V segment lost 6 bases and the J segment 2 bases; nucleotides outside the gene matches: 10. CDR3 protein: CASSSNRLAGEQETQYF. DNA for the CDR3: TGTGCCAGCAGCTCGAACCGACTAGCGGGAGAGCAAGAGACCCAGTACTTC.

The gene calls are TRBV11-2 and TRBJ2-3, with D hard to call. From germline, CDR1 is SGHAT and CDR2 FQNNGV. The V gene lost 1 base and the J gene lost 0 bases, with 8 bases spanning the gap. The CDR3 is 15 residues long. The chain's CDR3 is CASSLAAFSTDTQYF. The CDR3 DNA sequence: TGTGCCAGCAGCTTAGCGGCGTTTAGCACAGATACGCAGTATTTT.